These 15 T cell receptor beta chains originate from one sample sequenced in a study of T cells in Graves' hyperthyroidism and ophthalmopathy. Amplification of TCR beta CDR3 regions used RNA as the template. Carried out on the TCR CDR3, a first-round RT-PCR used the HTBI primer set. TCRdb reprocessed the multiplex PCR reads with MiXCR, giving one entry per CDR3 protein. The table has fewer than 350,000 distinct CDR3 sequences, 10% to 15% seen once. Sample: blood. These receptors came from a woman aged 25 to 39 with Graves' hyperthyroidism that later progressed to Graves' ophthalmopathy.

There are many counts of this clonotype. The chain combines TRBV6-1 with TRBJ1-1; 10 positions agree with TRBD1. Germline V gene lookup returns CDR1 MNHNS and CDR2 SASEGT. There are 13 residues in the CDR3. The V and J ends lost 6 bases and 6 bases, in that order; junction bases with no gene match: 4. CDR3 in amino acids: CASSRGQGAEAFF. DNA of the CDR3: TGTGCCAGCAGCCGTGGACAGGGGGCTGAAGCTTTCTTT.

There are many counts of this clonotype. This rearrangement joins TRBV6-5 to TRBJ2-2, with 11 bases that match TRBD2. With 0 bases clipped from V and 3 bases from J, the junction kept 9 bases outside the gene matches. CDR3 size: 19 residues. Germline assignment: CDR1 MNHEY and CDR2 SVGAGI. The CDR3 region has the DNA TGTGCCAGCAGTTACTCGTGGGTAGCGGGAGGGCCAGACACCGGGGAGCTGTTTTTT. Translating it yields CASSYSWVAGGPDTGELFF.

Ten or more counts support this clonotype. The chain joins TRBV27 to TRBJ1-4, with TRBD1 identical over 10 bases. Germline-derived CDR1 and CDR2 are MNHEY and SMNVEV (reference sequence). Trimming at V came to 6 bases and at J to 8 bases, leaving 6 bases not matched to a gene. The CDR3 has 14 amino acids. The DNA of the CDR3 is TGTGCCAGCAGGCGACAGGGGGCTGGAGAAAAACTGTTTTTT. Translation: CASRRQGAGEKLFF.

This clonotype was counted ten times or more. The chain is built from TRBV28 and TRBJ2-1, with 9 positions matching TRBD2. Unmatched junction bases numbered 10, after V lost 5 bases and J lost 2 bases. Germline V gene sequence: CDR1 MDHEN, CDR2 SYDVKM. The length of the CDR3 is 17 residues. CDR3 sequence reads: CASSPPGLAVTYNEQFF. CDR3 in DNA: TGTGCCAGCAGTCCACCGGGACTAGCAGTTACCTACAATGAGCAGTTCTTC. Using reference TRBV28 and TRBJ2-1 for the parts outside the CDR3, the full variable domain is DVKVTQSSRYLVKRTGEKVFLECVQDMDHENMFWYRQDPGLGLRLIYFSYDVKMKEKGDIPEGYSVSREKKERFSLILESASTNQTSMYLCASSPPGLAVTYNEQFFGPGTRLTVL.

This clonotype was counted many times. The chain carries TRBV7-9 and TRBJ2-3; tentatively, D is TRBD2 (5 bases). The V gene's germline CDR1 is SEHNR and CDR2 FQNEAQ (reference sequence). Trimming cost V 4 bases and J 3 bases, with 17 bases left between them. CDR3 length equals 16 residues. The CDR3 region has the DNA TGTGCCAGCAGCTCTAGGAAGAGGGCGTCTACAGATACGCAGTATTTT. Its protein product is CASSSRKRASTDTQYF.

The chain recombines TRBV2 with TRBJ1-4, with a weak D call TRBD1 (5 bases). CDR1 is SNHLY and CDR2 is FYNNEI in the germline V gene. V dropped 7 bases and J dropped 1 base, with 10 bases sitting between them. This CDR3 spans 14 amino acids. The CDR3 is CASTREGTNEKLFF. The CDR3, as DNA: TGTGCCAGCACCAGGGAGGGAACTAATGAAAAACTGTTTTTT. Complete variable domain (other parts from reference TRBV2 and TRBJ1-4): EPEVTQTPSHQVTQMGQEVILRCVPISNHLYFYWYRQILGQKVEFLVSFYNNEISEKSEIFDDQFSVERPDGSNFTLKIRSTKLEDSAMYFCASTREGTNEKLFFGSGTQLSVL.

The sample holds many counts of this clonotype. The rearrangement links TRBV6-1 to TRBJ2-1; 10 nucleotides line up with TRBD1. The ends lost 5 bases at V and 10 bases at J; junction bases unmatched: 8. The CDR3 is 14 residues long. Looked up from germline, CDR1 is MNHNS and CDR2 is SASEGT. The CDR3 loop reads CASSYDRGRGEQFF. CDR3 sequence (DNA): TGTGCCAGCAGTTACGACAGGGGGCGTGGGGAGCAGTTCTTC.

This clonotype was observed many times. CDR3: CASSSSPPTGSRETQYF. The CDR3 DNA sequence: TGTGCCAGCAGTTCCTCCCCCCCCACCGGGAGTCGGGAGACCCAGTACTTC. This sequence joins TRBV27 and TRBJ2-5, with D perhaps matching TRBD2 (6 bases). V lost 4 bases, J lost 5 bases, and 23 bases lay in between. Germline CDR1 and CDR2: MNHEY and SMNVEV (reference sequence). The CDR3 has 17 residues.

This clonotype was seen ten or more times. The chain has TRBV10-3 and TRBJ1-1; D is possibly TRBD1 (5 bases). CDR1 is ENHRY, CDR2 SYGVKD, per germline. The V and J ends lost 3 bases and 0 bases respectively, with 11 bases between them. The CDR3 is 15 residues long. The CDR3 region has the DNA TGTGCCATCAGTGACTGGGGGAACATGAACACTGAAGCTTTCTTT. Translation: CAISDWGNMNTEAFF.

This clonotype appeared many times. The chain joins TRBV4-1 to TRBJ2-3; D is possibly TRBD1 (6 bases). Germline values: CDR1 MGHRA, CDR2 YSYEKL. The V gene lost 4 bases and the J gene lost 4 bases, with 15 bases spanning the gap. This CDR3 comprises 15 residues. CDR3: CASSRTGPSADTQYF. For the CDR3, the DNA is TGCGCCAGCAGCCGCACAGGGCCGAGTGCAGATACGCAGTATTTT.

This clonotype showed up many times. V and J are TRBV7-9 and TRBJ2-1; 9 bases are shared with TRBD2. There are 16 residues in the CDR3. CDR1 and CDR2 (germline): SEHNR, FQNEAQ (reference sequence). J gave up 2 bases and V 6 bases, and 8 bases lay outside the gene matches. The CDR3 nucleotides are TGTGCCAGCAGGATCTTGACTAGCGGTACCTACAATGAGCAGTTCTTC. Encoded protein: CASRILTSGTYNEQFF. The full variable domain, in which reference TRBV7-9 and TRBJ2-1 provide the parts outside the CDR3, is DTGVSQNPRHKITKRGQNVTFRCDPISEHNRLYWYRQTLGQGPEFLTYFQNEAQLEKSRLLSDRFSAERPKGSFSTLEIQRTEQGDSAMYLCASRILTSGTYNEQFFGPGTRLTVL.

There are many counts of this clonotype. The rearrangement links TRBV7-2 to TRBJ1-6; possible D gene TRBD1, 5 bases. CDR3 length: 15 amino acids. Trimming took 2 bases from V and 7 from J, leaving 12 bases between them. Germline CDR1 reads SGHTA; CDR2 reads FQGNSA. The CDR3 is CASSLSDSLNSPLHF. DNA for the CDR3: TGTGCCAGCAGCTTAAGTGACAGCTTAAATTCACCCCTCCACTTT.

This clonotype was detected many times. The chain combines TRBV18 with TRBJ2-7, with D tentatively TRBD2 (6 bases). The germline V and J ends were trimmed by 2 bases and 0 bases, with 11 bases remaining between them. Germline CDR1 KGHSH, CDR2 LQKENI. CDR3 length: 15 amino acids. CDR3 bases: TGTGCCAGCTCACCAGGGACTCCCGCCTCCTACGAGCAGTACTTC. Translating it yields CASSPGTPASYEQYF.

Many counts were recorded for this clonotype. V gene TRBV11-1 combines with J gene TRBJ2-1; D unclear. The CDR3 sequence is 15 residues long. Germline V gene data show CDR1 as SGHAT and CDR2 as FQDESV (reference sequence). The V end lost 4 bases, the J end lost 2 bases, and 12 bases lay between the germline ends. The CDR3 loop is CASSSDSAPYNEQFF. The CDR3 coding sequence is TGTGCCAGCAGCTCAGACTCGGCACCCTACAATGAGCAGTTCTTC. Complete variable domain (other parts from reference TRBV11-1 and TRBJ2-1): EAEVAQSPRYKITEKSQAVAFWCDPISGHATLYWYRQILGQGPELLVQFQDESVVDDSQLPKDRFSAERLKGVDSTLKIQPAELGDSAMYLCASSSDSAPYNEQFFGPGTRLTVL.

This clonotype showed up just a few times. The CDR3 is CATGQGSDEKLFF. Written as DNA, the CDR3 is TGTGCCACCGGACAGGGAAGCGATGAAAAACTGTTTTTT. V and J are TRBV6-1 and TRBJ1-4, with 8 bases that match TRBD1. Trimming took 10 bases from V and 6 from J; bases not matched to a gene: 7. CDR1 is MNHNS, CDR2 SASEGT, per germline. The CDR3 loop spans 13 amino acids.